This T cell receptor (beta chain) was captured by sequencing in a study of blood T cell repertoires in COVID-19. Donors were grouped by their self-reported clinical history. The repertoire was sequenced with immunoSEQ multiplex PCR; TCRdb's copy has only in-frame clones and lacks some. The data hold 250,000 to 350,000 clones, with around 87% observed a single time. Between the trimmed V and J ends, which lost 3 bases and 1 base, there was a span of 15 bases. The CDR3 has 16 residues. In germline, CDR1 is KGHSH, CDR2 LQKENI. This chain joins TRBV18 and TRBJ1-2; D uncertain. The receptor's source is a woman aged 18-35 years with acute COVID-19. Specimen: PBMCs or T cells enriched from blood (not recorded which). DNA of the CDR3: TGTGCCAGCTCACCGAGAGACGGGATGGATAACTATGGCTACACCTTC. It encodes CASSPRDGMDNYGYTF. Combining the CDR3 with reference TRBV18 and TRBJ1-2 gives the whole variable domain NAGVMQNPRHLVRRRGQEARLRCSPMKGHSHVYWYRQLPEEGLKFMVYLQKENIIDESGMPKERFSAEFPKEGPSILRIQQVVRGDSAAYFCASSPRDGMDNYGYTFGSGTRLTVV.